This T cell receptor (beta chain) was sequenced during a study of cytotoxic CD8 clonotypes in ibrutinib-treated CLL. The study's findings and limits: The public clonotypes identified were infrequent and showed contraction or stability on treatment. Clonality went up at the time of ibrutinib response, stayed stable in sustained remission, and later dropped back toward its baseline level at progression.

Some clones are missing from TCRdb's copy, which holds only in-frame ones; the method was immunoSEQ multiplex PCR. The sample includes about 270,000 clones, roughly 76% of them seen just once. In the case of this clone: Its antigen is not known.

The clonotype comes from a human donor with chronic lymphocytic leukemia. This specimen was PBMCs, taken at disease progression, from a patient treated with ibrutinib.

The CDR3 DNA follows: TGTGCCAGCAGCTTGGGGCGGGGATTCGGGGAGCTGTTTTTT. Translating gives CASSLGRGFGELFF. The chain combines TRBV11-2 with TRBJ2-2; TRBD2 might be the D (6 bases). Looked up from germline, CDR1 is SGHAT and CDR2 is FQNNGV. CDR3 size: 14 residues. V was shortened by 3 bases and J by 7 bases, with 12 bases between the two germline ends.